This TCR beta chain was profiled in a study of CD8 T cells in Susac syndrome. Reverse transcription of about 0.45 to 1 ug RNA was carried out with random hexamers. Amplification of TCR beta CDR3 was carried out by immunoSEQ multiplex PCR, which covered 54 Vbeta and 13 Jbeta segments. Each CDR3 protein is one row after TCRdb ran MiXCR on the immunoSEQ multiplex PCR reads. This table has around 100,000 distinct CDR3 sequences, around 95% appearing once. Germline loops: CDR1 SNHLY, CDR2 FYNNEI. V dropped 3 bases and J dropped 5 bases, with 4 bases sitting between them. There are 11 residues in the CDR3. TCR beta sequencing covered blood CD8+ and CD4+ T cells.

The genes are TRBV2 and TRBJ2-5; no firm D call. This TCR came from a human donor with Susac syndrome. The sequenced material came from CD8+ T cells from PBMCs. The CDR3 DNA sequence: TGTGCCAGCAGTGAGTTGGAGACCCAGTACTTC. Encoded protein: CASSELETQYF.